The T cell receptor (beta chain) under discussion was sequenced for a study of T cell clusters in autoimmune cytopenias. About the study: The median distinct TRB clonotype count was a few thousand per sample, from a median approximately 52,000 reads.

TRB was amplified from 250 ng of peripheral blood genomic DNA per sample. About this clonotype: The antigen is not known.

Notes on the study in general: The cluster-lack signature was not seen for secondary cytopenia versus chronic lymphocytic leukemia. Physiological T cell clusters of healthy donors were apparently absent in primary autoimmune cytopenia patients.

TRB was amplified by touch-down multiplex PCR, primer pools A and B combined. TCRdb re-called the multiplex PCR reads and catalogs CDR3 proteins one per entry, DNA excluded. Here the sample table reports approximately 2,800 distinct CDR3 sequences. From germline, CDR1 is LNHDA and CDR2 SQIVND (reference sequence). The CDR3 is 14 amino acids. This sequence originates from a human donor with an autoimmune cytopenia or autoimmune hepatitis (not recorded which). The J gene is TRBJ1-5, the V gene TRBV19. What was sequenced was peripheral blood. This CDR3 reads CASSESYSNQPQHF.